The 18 T cell receptor beta chains in this list originate from one sample, sequenced in a study of cytomegalovirus exposure and HLA in healthy donors. PCR employed 60 Vbeta and 13 Jbeta primers. Sequencing was performed with immunoSEQ multiplex PCR; in TCRdb, only in-frame clones are kept and a portion is missing. The sample contains 150,000 to 200,000 clones, 70% to 80% of which appear only once. Input material: PBMCs. Every receptor here comes from a male donor in good health and CMV-seropositive.

The V call is TRBV19, the J call TRBJ1-4; 11 bases agree with TRBD1. CDR3 length equals 14 residues. V shed 7 bases, J shed 7 bases, and the junction held 5 bases outside the gene matches. Germline values: CDR1 LNHDA, CDR2 SQIVND (reference sequence). CDR3 amino acids: CASTEDRGPEKLFF. As DNA, the CDR3 is TGTGCCAGTACCGAGGACAGGGGGCCTGAAAAACTGTTTTTT.

The V call is TRBV27, the J call TRBJ2-7; TRBD1 matches 8 bases. Germline V gene data show CDR1 as MNHEY and CDR2 as SMNVEV (reference sequence). CDR3 size: 16 residues. V was pared by 5 bases and J by 1 base, with 10 bases of the junction left unmatched. CDR3 sequence: CASSPWRGTGSYEQYF. In DNA, the CDR3 is TGTGCCAGCAGTCCCTGGAGAGGGACAGGATCCTACGAGCAGTACTTC.

The V and J genes are TRBV7-2 and TRBJ2-1; TRBD2 matches 10 bases. This CDR3 has 15 amino acids. Germline CDR1 is SGHTA and CDR2 is FQGNSA. Trimming took 1 base from V and 8 from J; bases not matched to a gene: 5. As DNA, the CDR3 is TGTGCCAGCAGCTTAGAAGCGGGAGGGTGGGATGAGCAGTTCTTC. It specifies CASSLEAGGWDEQFF. The whole variable domain, filled in from reference TRBV7-2 and TRBJ2-1, reads GAGVSQSPSNKVTEKGKDVELRCDPISGHTALYWYRQSLGQGLEFLIYFQGNSAPDKSGLPSDRFSAERTGGSVSTLTIQRTQQEDSAVYLCASSLEAGGWDEQFFGPGTRLTVL.

The CDR3, as DNA: TGCGCCAGCAGCCTAGTCGGGATGGGGTCTAGACTCCAAGAGACCCAGTACTTC. It is translated as CASSLVGMGSRLQETQYF. The rearrangement uses TRBV4-3 and TRBJ2-5; tentatively, D is TRBD2 (5 bases). The CDR3 covers 18 residues. Germline loops: CDR1 LGHNA, CDR2 YSLEER. Trimming cost V 4 bases and J 1 base, with 22 bases left between them.

The chain carries TRBV7-3 and TRBJ1-3; tentative D call: TRBD1 (5 bases). Germline values: CDR1 SGHTA, CDR2 FQGTGA. The CDR3 length is 13 residues. Trimming stripped 5 bases from V and 8 bases from J, with 13 bases between. Here the CDR3 reads CASSLTGGDTIYF. The CDR3 nucleotides are TGTGCCAGCAGCCTTACGGGGGGGGACACCATATATTTT.

The rearrangement uses TRBV7-8 and TRBJ1-5, with 11 bases fitting TRBD1. The V segment lost 5 bases and the J segment 2 bases; nucleotides outside the gene matches: 8. Germline loops: CDR1 SGHVS, CDR2 FQNEAQ. The length of the CDR3 is 17 residues. The CDR3 bases are TGTGCCAGCAGCCGGACAGGGGGCGGATGGGGCAATCAGCCCCAGCATTTT. Its translation is CASSRTGGGWGNQPQHF.

Note on this clone: At one end, the junction sequence differs from germline, possibly due to a read error. This sequence joins TRBV27 and TRBJ2-1; 9 nucleotides align to TRBD2. Looked up from germline, CDR1 is MNHEY and CDR2 is SMNVEV (reference sequence). The CDR3 is 12 amino acids. The CDR3 protein is CASSVRLAELFF. DNA of the CDR3: TGTGCCAGCAGTGTCCGACTAGCGGAGCTGTTCTTC.

In this sample, this clone turned up once. CDR3 DNA sequence: TGTGCCAGCAGCTCGAAAGCGGGGGAGGCGGTTTACTCTGGAAACACCATATATTTT. Translating gives CASSSKAGEAVYSGNTIYF. The chain has TRBV9 and TRBJ1-3, with a possible D match to TRBD1 (5 bases). CDR3 length: 19 residues. Trimming took off 4 bases at V and 0 bases at J, with 23 bases between the two ends. Germline V gene sequence: CDR1 SGDLS, CDR2 YYNGEE.

V usage is TRBV5-4 and J usage is TRBJ2-5; the match to TRBD2 covers 7 bases. This CDR3 comprises 15 residues. Germline V lookup: CDR1 SGHNT, CDR2 YYREEE (reference sequence). After removal of 3 bases from V and 2 bases from J, the junction contained 7 bases not matched to a gene. The CDR3 loop reads CASSSGGGMQETQYF. CDR3 nucleotide sequence: TGTGCCAGCAGCTCGGGGGGAGGGATGCAAGAGACCCAGTACTTC.

The V and J genes are TRBV5-1 and TRBJ1-5; perhaps TRBD1 as D (6 bases). CDR1 and CDR2 from the germline V gene are SGHRS and YFSETQ. CDR3 length equals 14 residues. With 4 bases removed from V and 3 bases from J, the gap between germline ends came to 11 bases. This CDR3 reads CASSLDSYNQPQHF. The CDR3 nucleotides read TGCGCCAGCAGCCTGGACAGCTACAATCAGCCCCAGCATTTT.

This clone has just one count. The chain carries TRBV6-5 and TRBJ1-2, with 7 positions matching TRBD1. Germline lookup yields CDR1 MNHEY and CDR2 SVGAGI. The V and J ends lost 2 bases and 6 bases, in that order; junction bases with no gene match: 3. This CDR3 contains 13 residues. CDR3 sequence reads: CASSYGTAHGYTF. CDR3 in DNA: TGTGCCAGCAGTTACGGGACAGCCCATGGCTACACCTTC.

The chain employs TRBV18 and TRBJ1-1; D perhaps matches TRBD1 (6 bases). V was cut by 2 bases and J by 3 bases, with 10 bases left in between. The CDR3 runs to 14 residues. Germline V CDR1 and CDR2: KGHSH, LQKENI. The CDR3 bases are TGTGCCAGCTCACCAGACAGGTCGGACACTGAAGCTTTCTTT. Protein sequence: CASSPDRSDTEAFF.

CDR3 nucleotide sequence: TGCGCCAGCAGCTTGGAGGGACTAGCGGGTCGGGATGAGCAGTTCTTC. Residues: CASSLEGLAGRDEQFF. The chain combines TRBV5-1 with TRBJ2-1; 12 nucleotides agree with TRBD2. J was trimmed by 8 bases and V by 0 bases; bases with no gene match: 6. Germline V gene data show CDR1 as SGHRS and CDR2 as YFSETQ. CDR3 size: 16 residues.

This sequence joins TRBV5-4 and TRBJ2-5, with D possibly matching TRBD2 (5 bases). Trimming removed 4 bases at V and 7 bases at J, with 17 bases between. Germline V gene data show CDR1 as SGHNT and CDR2 as YYREEE (reference sequence). This CDR3 has 14 residues. The DNA of the CDR3 is TGTGCCAGCAGCGAACCGGGGTTTTACGGGACCCAGTACTTC. It is translated as CASSEPGFYGTQYF. The entire variable domain, with the rest obtained from reference TRBV5-4 and TRBJ2-5, is as follows: ETGVTQSPTHLIKTRGQQVTLRCSSQSGHNTVSWYQQALGQGPQFIFQYYREEENGRGNFPPRFSGLQFPNYSSELNVNALELDDSALYLCASSEPGFYGTQYFGPGTRLLVL.

The V and J genes are TRBV18 and TRBJ1-5; tentatively, D is TRBD1 (5 bases). Trimming took 4 bases from V and 3 from J, leaving 10 bases between them. This CDR3 has 14 residues. Germline-derived CDR1 and CDR2 are KGHSH and LQKENI. The CDR3 here is CASSQDRNNQPQHF. The CDR3 DNA reads as TGTGCCAGCTCACAAGACAGAAACAATCAGCCCCAGCATTTT. Full variable domain (outside the CDR3, taken from reference TRBV18 and TRBJ1-5): NAGVMQNPRHLVRRRGQEARLRCSPMKGHSHVYWYRQLPEEGLKFMVYLQKENIIDESGMPKERFSAEFPKEGPSILRIQQVVRGDSAAYFCASSQDRNNQPQHFGDGTRLSIL.

J is TRBJ2-5 and V is TRBV5-4; D perhaps matches TRBD2 (6 bases). Germline V CDR1 and CDR2: SGHNT, YYREEE (reference sequence). The V gene lost 4 bases and the J gene lost 1 base, with 11 bases spanning the gap. The CDR3 is 14 amino acids. For the CDR3, the DNA is TGTGCCAGCAGCCTTGGAGGGACCCAAGAGACCCAGTACTTC. Translation gives CASSLGGTQETQYF.

The chain has TRBV7-2 and TRBJ2-3; 9 bases match TRBD2. Germline lookup yields CDR1 SGHTA and CDR2 FQGNSA. The CDR3 totals 16 residues. V was pared by 1 base and J by 1 base, with 3 bases of the junction left unmatched. The CDR3 region is CASSLDSGGRTDTQYF. CDR3 nucleotide sequence: TGTGCCAGCAGCTTAGATAGCGGGGGCCGCACAGATACGCAGTATTTT.

V usage is TRBV11-2 and J usage is TRBJ1-2, with TRBD1 matching 7 bases. With 3 bases clipped from V and 4 bases from J, the junction kept 8 bases outside the gene matches. In germline, CDR1 is SGHAT, CDR2 FQNNGV. This CDR3 comprises 15 residues. DNA of the CDR3: TGTGCCAGCAGCTTCGGACAGGTCGGCGCCTATGGCTACACCTTC. Protein: CASSFGQVGAYGYTF.